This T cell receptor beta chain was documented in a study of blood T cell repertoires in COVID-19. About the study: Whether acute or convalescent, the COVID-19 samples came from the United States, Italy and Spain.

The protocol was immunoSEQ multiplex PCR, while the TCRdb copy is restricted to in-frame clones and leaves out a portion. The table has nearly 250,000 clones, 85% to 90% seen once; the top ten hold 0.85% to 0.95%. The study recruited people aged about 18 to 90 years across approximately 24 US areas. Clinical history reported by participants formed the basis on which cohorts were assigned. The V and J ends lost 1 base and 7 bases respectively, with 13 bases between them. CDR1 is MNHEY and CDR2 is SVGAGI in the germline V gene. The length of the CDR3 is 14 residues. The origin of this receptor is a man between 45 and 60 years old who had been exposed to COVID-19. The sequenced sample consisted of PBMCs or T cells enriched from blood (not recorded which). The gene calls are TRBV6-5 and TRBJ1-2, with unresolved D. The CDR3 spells CASSYLHRAGGYTF. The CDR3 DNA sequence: TGTGCCAGCAGTTACTTACATAGAGCGGGTGGCTACACCTTC.